A selection of T cell receptor beta chains follows, all from one sample in a study of spatial heterogeneity in lung cancer. MiXCR, applied by TCRdb to the 5' RACE reads, yields one record per CDR3 protein. The repertoire holds about 25,000 distinct CDR3 sequences, with 8.8% as singletons. The sequences come from lung tumor tissue, collected at surgery. Receptors were obtained from a male donor with early-stage non-small cell lung cancer. Both conserved end residues are part of each CDR3. A D gene is named only where the DNA matches it firmly. For some rows the clone size is stated as once, few or many, or as a class when expanded; others skip it.

v_gene,abundance,j_gene,d_gene,CDR3aa,CDR3nt
TRBV12-3/TRBV12-4,few,TRBJ2-1,-,CASSLGPSGDEQFF,TGTGCCAGCAGCCTAGGGCCCAGTGGGGATGAGCAGTTCTTC
TRBV25-1,many,TRBJ1-1,-,CASSEPDGFAEAFF,TGTGCCAGCAGTGAACCGGACGGTTTCGCTGAAGCTTTCTTT
TRBV7-7,-,TRBJ2-2,TRBD2,CASSLVAGATGELFF,TGTGCTAGCAGCTTAGTAGCGGGGGCGACCGGGGAGCTGTTTTTT
TRBV7-2,few,TRBJ2-7,TRBD1,CASSVRDRSSYEQYF,TGTGCCAGCAGCGTACGGGACAGGAGCTCCTACGAGCAGTACTTC
TRBV20-1,many,TRBJ2-4,-,CSASRVTVQYF,TGCAGTGCTAGTCGGGTCACCGTTCAGTACTTC
TRBV20-1,-,TRBJ1-5,-,CSARDQEAWGNQPQHF,TGCAGTGCTAGGGATCAGGAGGCATGGGGCAATCAGCCCCAGCATTTT
TRBV5-1,few,TRBJ2-7,TRBD1,CASSWTGQGASHEQYF,TGCGCCAGCAGCTGGACGGGACAGGGGGCCTCTCACGAGCAGTACTTC
TRBV5-1,-,TRBJ2-6,-,CASSPASSGANVLTF,TGCGCCAGCAGCCCAGCCAGCTCTGGGGCCAACGTCCTGACTTTC
TRBV28,few,TRBJ2-7,-,CASRTLHNYEQYF,TGTGCCAGTCGGACCCTACACAACTACGAGCAGTACTTC
TRBV11-3,many,TRBJ2-3,-,CASSLVRGDTQYF,TGTGCCAGCAGCTTAGTCAGAGGAGATACGCAGTATTTT
TRBV27,many,TRBJ2-3,TRBD2,CASRTGGADTQYF,TGTGCCAGCAGGACGGGAGGGGCAGATACGCAGTATTTT
TRBV13,-,TRBJ1-2,TRBD1,CASSRQGAGYGYTF,TGTGCCAGCAGTCGGCAGGGGGCCGGCTATGGCTACACCTTC
TRBV29-1,medium-sized,TRBJ1-1,-,CSAQVGQREAFF,TGCAGCGCCCAGGTCGGGCAGCGTGAAGCTTTCTTT
TRBV15,-,TRBJ2-1,-,CATSPSGYSYNEQFF,TGTGCCACCAGCCCCTCGGGGTACTCCTACAATGAGCAGTTCTTC
TRBV7-9,medium-sized,TRBJ1-2,-,CASRGGPYGYTF,TGTGCCAGCAGAGGGGGGCCCTATGGCTACACCTTC
TRBV24-1,few,TRBJ2-1,TRBD1,CATSDSKQGKRDEQFF,TGTGCCACCAGTGATAGCAAACAGGGGAAACGTGATGAGCAGTTCTTC
TRBV2,many,TRBJ1-5,TRBD1,CASSEGTGRRNQPQHF,TGTGCCAGCAGTGAAGGGACAGGGCGGCGCAATCAGCCCCAGCATTTT
TRBV20-1,many,TRBJ2-3,-,CSAPWGGSTDTQYF,TGCAGTGCTCCCTGGGGCGGGAGCACAGATACGCAGTATTTT
TRBV20-1,-,TRBJ2-4,-,CSADEPGRAKNIQYF,TGCAGTGCTGACGAGCCGGGGCGAGCCAAAAACATTCAGTACTTC
TRBV18,many,TRBJ2-7,TRBD1,CASSRDRSGSYEQYF,TGTGCCAGCTCACGGGACAGGTCGGGTTCCTACGAGCAGTACTTC
TRBV2,many,TRBJ2-7,-,CASTHPEGVSSYEQYF,TGTGCCAGCACCCACCCTGAAGGGGTTTCCTCCTACGAGCAGTACTTC
TRBV20-1,-,TRBJ2-7,-,CSARTGTASGEQYF,TGCAGTGCTAGAACGGGGACTGCCTCCGGGGAGCAGTACTTC
TRBV19,many,TRBJ1-4,TRBD1,CASSRAPGGIATNEKLFF,TGTGCCAGTAGTAGGGCTCCAGGGGGAATTGCAACTAATGAAAAACTGTTTTTT
TRBV7-2,few,TRBJ2-5,-,CASSFNVADGETQYF,TGTGCCAGCAGCTTTAATGTAGCGGACGGGGAGACCCAGTACTTC
TRBV27,many,TRBJ1-5,-,CASGQSDQPQHF,TGTGCCAGCGGACAGTCGGATCAGCCCCAGCATTTT
TRBV5-1,-,TRBJ2-3,-,CASSPALGSATQYF,TGCGCCAGCAGCCCCGCACTAGGAAGCGCTACGCAGTATTTT
TRBV23-1,-,TRBJ2-7,TRBD2,CASSQSPSGSEPSYEQYF,TGCGCCAGCAGTCAATCGCCTAGCGGGAGTGAACCCTCCTACGAGCAGTACTTC